The 9 T cell receptor beta chains below were found in one sample sequenced in a study of shared clonotypes between healthy human individuals (dated by TCRdb to between 2020 and 2021). Libraries were built with the immunoSEQ multiplex PCR assay. TCRdb holds this immuneACCESS table with in-frame rearrangements only. Some clones are missing; in checked studies, unresolved V genes explain under half, and the rest has no known cause. For this sample the table gives a few million clones, of which approximately 96% were detected only once. Clones ranked in the top ten supply over 0.1% of the sample. The specimen was naive CD4+ T cells sorted from blood. Explained via the paper, the cell subset or site label denotes: CD45RA+ positively selected. Receptors were obtained from a man in his late teens or twenties in good health.

The chain has TRBV7-9 and TRBJ1-4, with D perhaps matching TRBD1 (5 bases). The CDR3 runs to 13 residues. V was cut by 8 bases and J by 7 bases, with 14 bases left in between. Germline CDR1 and CDR2: SEHNR and FQNEAQ (reference sequence). Written as DNA, the CDR3 is TGTGCCAGCGCCCGGGACGTAGGTGAAAAACTGTTTTTT. Translating it yields CASARDVGEKLFF.

Details on this clone: Other DNA sequences in the sample encode the same CDR3. V is TRBV20-1 and J is TRBJ2-5; no reliable D call. The V end lost 3 bases, the J end lost 5 bases, and 4 bases lay between the germline ends. The CDR3 contains 10 residues. CDR1 is DFQATT, CDR2 SNEGSKA, per germline (reference sequence). The CDR3 bases are TGCAGTGCTAGTGGCGAGACCCAGTACTTC. Translated: CSASGETQYF.

This sequence joins TRBV6-1 and TRBJ2-1; TRBD2 aligns across 9 bases. This CDR3 comprises 15 residues. The junction had 5 bases not matched to a gene; V was cut back by 6 bases and J by 2 bases. Germline V CDR1 and CDR2: MNHNS, SASEGT. This chain's CDR3 is CASRLRLAAYNEQFF. For the CDR3, the DNA is TGTGCCAGCAGACTTAGACTAGCGGCCTACAATGAGCAGTTCTTC.

Note on this clone: This sample includes further DNA sequences coding for the same CDR3. This chain links TRBV10-1 with TRBJ2-3; no clear D. Trimming took off 4 bases at V and 1 base at J, with 9 bases between the two ends. CDR3 length: 14 amino acids. CDR1 WNHNN and CDR2 SYGVQD come from the germline V gene (reference sequence). The chain's CDR3 is CASSARTGTDTQYF. CDR3 sequence (DNA): TGCGCCAGCAGTGCTAGGACGGGCACAGATACGCAGTATTTT.

The CDR3 sequence: CASSYTLEPGNTIYF. The CDR3 region has the DNA TGTGCCAGCAGTTACACCCTGGAGCCTGGAAACACCATATATTTT. V and J are TRBV6-5 and TRBJ1-3, with D uncertain. The CDR3 runs to 15 residues. V was trimmed by 2 bases and J by 2 bases, leaving 10 bases between them. Germline V CDR1 and CDR2: MNHEY, SVGAGI.

The chain couples TRBV10-3 to TRBJ1-5; 10 nucleotides agree with TRBD1. The CDR3 contains 15 residues. Germline CDR1 is ENHRY and CDR2 is SYGVKD. Germline trimming cut 6 bases from V and 6 bases from J; bases unmatched to any gene: 8. The CDR3 nucleotides read TGTGCCATCAGAGACGGGACAGGGGATGGTCAGCCCCAGCATTTT. It is translated as CAIRDGTGDGQPQHF.

In this sample, this clone turned up a few times. The chain has TRBV27 and TRBJ2-7; 7 bases align to TRBD2. J gave up 3 bases and V 5 bases, and 13 bases lay outside the gene matches. The germline gives CDR1 MNHEY, CDR2 SMNVEV (reference sequence). The CDR3 extends over 16 amino acids. The CDR3 DNA follows: TGTGCCAGCAGTCCTTCTAGCGGCTATATCGTCTACGAGCAGTACTTC. It codes for CASSPSSGYIVYEQYF.

The chain employs TRBV6-4 and TRBJ2-3; TRBD2 matches at 12 bases. There are 15 residues in the CDR3. Germline values: CDR1 MRHNA, CDR2 SNTAGT. V shed 6 bases, J shed 3 bases, and the junction held 4 bases outside the gene matches. Here the CDR3 DNA reads TGTGCCAGCAGCCTAGCGGGGGGGTGGACAGATACGCAGTATTTT. It encodes CASSLAGGWTDTQYF.

CDR3 in DNA: TGTGCCAGCAGCTTAGACCCCTGGCGGGAGGGCACAGATACGCAGTATTTT. Translation gives CASSLDPWREGTDTQYF. The rearrangement links TRBV7-6 to TRBJ2-3; 8 positions agree with TRBD2. Per germline, CDR1 SGHVS and CDR2 FNYEAQ. This CDR3 is built from 17 residues. J lost 1 base, V lost 1 base, and 7 bases had no gene match.